One and the same sample provided the 8 T cell receptor beta chains below, sequenced in a study of blood T cells in healthy people across ages. A second PCR of about 7 to 12 cycles used a sample-barcoded 5' primer and a J-beta primer mix. TCRdb called the 5' RACE reads again in MiXCR, with one record for every CDR3 protein. The sample has hundreds of thousands of distinct CDR3 sequences; 45% to 50% are singletons. What was sequenced was blood. These receptors were collected from a woman in her sixties or seventies in good health.

The chain recombines TRBV5-1 with TRBJ2-3; 8 bases are shared with TRBD2. After removal of 0 bases from V and 2 bases from J, the junction contained 5 bases not matched to a gene. The germline gives CDR1 SGHRS, CDR2 YFSETQ. The CDR3 is 16 amino acids. The CDR3: CASSLALAGFTDTQYF. The CDR3 nucleotides read TGCGCCAGCAGCTTGGCTCTAGCGGGTTTCACAGATACGCAGTATTTT.

This clonotype was seen a few times. This sequence joins TRBV7-9 and TRBJ1-5, with D unclear. This CDR3 is 12 amino acids long. Trimming removed 5 bases from V and 0 bases from J, with 2 bases in between. Germline V gene data show CDR1 as SEHNR and CDR2 as FQNEAQ (reference sequence). The CDR3: CASSLSNQPQHF. The CDR3 DNA reads TGTGCCAGCAGCCTTAGCAATCAGCCCCAGCATTTT.

For the CDR3, the DNA is TGTGCCAGCAGCCATCCCCAGAACACCGGGGAGCTGTTTTTT. Translated: CASSHPQNTGELFF. The chain carries TRBV3-1 and TRBJ2-2; D remains ambiguous. Germline V gene lookup returns CDR1 LGHDT and CDR2 YNNKEL (reference sequence). Trimming took 3 bases from V and 1 from J, leaving 6 bases between them. The CDR3 covers 14 residues. Filled out from reference TRBV3-1 and TRBJ2-2, the complete variable domain reads DTAVSQTPKYLVTQMGNDKSIKCEQNLGHDTMYWYKQDSKKFLKIMFSYNNKELIINETVPNRFSPKSPDKAHLNLHINSLELGDSAVYFCASSHPQNTGELFFGEGSRLTVL.

In its sample, this clonotype was seen a few times. CDR3 sequence reads: CASRYSGGSTDTQYF. As DNA, the CDR3 is TGTGCCAGCAGATACTCGGGTGGGAGCACAGATACGCAGTATTTT. The chain combines TRBV28 with TRBJ2-3; no clear D. The V gene lost 6 bases and the J gene lost 0 bases, with 13 bases spanning the gap. This CDR3 is built from 15 residues. CDR1 is MDHEN, CDR2 SYDVKM, per germline.

This chain links TRBV3-1 with TRBJ2-5, with TRBD2 matching 8 bases. The CDR3 has 16 residues. Germline V gene sequence: CDR1 LGHDT, CDR2 YNNKEL (reference sequence). After removal of 3 bases from V and 2 bases from J, the junction contained 8 bases not matched to a gene. Written as DNA, the CDR3 is TGTGCCAGCAGCCATCGGGCTAGCGGGCTTCAAGAGACCCAGTACTTC. Encoded protein: CASSHRASGLQETQYF.

This clonotype was counted once. The chain carries TRBV5-1 and TRBJ2-5, with no clear D. V lost 4 bases, J lost 1 base, and 8 bases lay in between. The CDR3 spans 13 residues. Looked up from germline, CDR1 is SGHRS and CDR2 is YFSETQ. Here the CDR3 reads CASSMGSQETQYF. In nucleotides, the CDR3 is TGCGCCAGCAGCATGGGGTCCCAAGAGACCCAGTACTTC.

This chain joins TRBV7-8 and TRBJ2-5; tentatively, D is TRBD2 (6 bases). The CDR3 has 16 amino acids. V lost 5 bases and J lost 11, with 27 bases in between. CDR1 and CDR2 from the germline V gene are SGHVS and FQNEAQ. The CDR3 region has the DNA TGTGCCAGCAGCCTCGGTCTCGGGGATCCGAATCGGGAGCAGTACTTC. Translated, it gives CASSLGLGDPNREQYF.

In this sample, this clonotype turned up a few times. The rearrangement joins TRBV7-2 to TRBJ2-1; D call uncertain. V was cut by 3 bases and J by 10 bases, with 13 bases left in between. The CDR3 is 13 amino acids. Germline V gene lookup returns CDR1 SGHTA and CDR2 FQGNSA. The CDR3 bases are TGTGCCAGCAGCTTTCGGGCTAGGTCGGAGCAGTTCTTC. It encodes CASSFRARSEQFF.